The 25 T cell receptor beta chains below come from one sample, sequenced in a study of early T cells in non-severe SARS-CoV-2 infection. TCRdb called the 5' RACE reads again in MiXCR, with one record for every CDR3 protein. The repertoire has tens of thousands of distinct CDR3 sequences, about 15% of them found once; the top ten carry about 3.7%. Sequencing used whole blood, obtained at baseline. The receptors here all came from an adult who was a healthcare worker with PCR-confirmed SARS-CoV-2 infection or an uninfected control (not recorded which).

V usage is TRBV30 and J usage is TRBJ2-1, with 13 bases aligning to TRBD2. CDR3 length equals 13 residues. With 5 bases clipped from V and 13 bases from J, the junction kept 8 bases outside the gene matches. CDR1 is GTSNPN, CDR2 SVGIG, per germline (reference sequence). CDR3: CAWATSGRAQQFF. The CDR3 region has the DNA TGTGCCTGGGCAACTAGCGGGAGGGCCCAACAGTTCTTC.

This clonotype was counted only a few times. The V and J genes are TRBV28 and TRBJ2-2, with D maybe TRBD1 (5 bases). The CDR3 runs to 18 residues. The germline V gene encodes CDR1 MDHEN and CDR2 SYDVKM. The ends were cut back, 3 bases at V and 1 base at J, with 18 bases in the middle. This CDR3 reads CASSLGQVFVQNTGELFF. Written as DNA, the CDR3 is TGTGCCAGCAGTTTGGGGCAGGTATTTGTCCAGAACACCGGGGAGCTGTTTTTT.

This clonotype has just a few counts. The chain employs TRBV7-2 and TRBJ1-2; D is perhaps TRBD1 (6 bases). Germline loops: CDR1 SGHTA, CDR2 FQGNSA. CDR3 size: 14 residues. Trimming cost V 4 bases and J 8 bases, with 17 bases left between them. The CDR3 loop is CASSSSWTATGYTF. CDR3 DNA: TGTGCCAGCAGCTCGTCTTGGACAGCCACCGGCTACACCTTC.

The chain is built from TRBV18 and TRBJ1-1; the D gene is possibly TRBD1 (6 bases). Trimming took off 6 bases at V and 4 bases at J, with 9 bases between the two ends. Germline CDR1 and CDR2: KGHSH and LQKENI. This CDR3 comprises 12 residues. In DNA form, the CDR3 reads TGTGCCAGCTCTTGGGGGCCCACTGAAGCTTTCTTT. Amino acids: CASSWGPTEAFF.

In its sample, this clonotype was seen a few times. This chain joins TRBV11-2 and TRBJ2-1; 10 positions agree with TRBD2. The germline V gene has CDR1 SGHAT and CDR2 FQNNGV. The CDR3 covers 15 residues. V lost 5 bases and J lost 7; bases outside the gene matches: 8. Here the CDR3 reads CASSRWTSGLNEQFF. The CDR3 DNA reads TGTGCCAGCAGCCGCTGGACTAGCGGATTGAATGAGCAGTTCTTC.

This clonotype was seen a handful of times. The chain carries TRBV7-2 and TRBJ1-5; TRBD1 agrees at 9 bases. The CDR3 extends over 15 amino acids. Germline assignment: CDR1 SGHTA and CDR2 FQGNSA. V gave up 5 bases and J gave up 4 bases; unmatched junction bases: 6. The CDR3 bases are TGTGCCAGCAGCATGTCCGGGACAGGGAATCAGCCCCAGCATTTT. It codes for CASSMSGTGNQPQHF.

CDR3 protein: CSVERREDYNEQFF. CDR3 coding DNA: TGCAGCGTTGAAAGGAGGGAGGATTACAATGAGCAGTTCTTC. The V and J genes are TRBV29-1 and TRBJ2-1, with a possible D match to TRBD2 (6 bases). Trimming took 2 bases from V and 4 from J, leaving 12 bases between them. This CDR3 is built from 14 residues. Germline V gene data show CDR1 as SQVTM and CDR2 as ANQGSEA.

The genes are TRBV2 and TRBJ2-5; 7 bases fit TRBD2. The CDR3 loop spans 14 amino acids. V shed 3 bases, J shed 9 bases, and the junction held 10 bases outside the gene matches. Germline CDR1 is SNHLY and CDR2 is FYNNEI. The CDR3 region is CASSDGRAAEAQYF. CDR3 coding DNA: TGTGCCAGCAGTGATGGGAGGGCCGCGGAGGCCCAGTACTTC.

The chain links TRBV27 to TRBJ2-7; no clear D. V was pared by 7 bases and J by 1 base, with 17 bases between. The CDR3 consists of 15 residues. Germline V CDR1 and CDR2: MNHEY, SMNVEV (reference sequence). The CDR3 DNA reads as TGTGCCAGCACCTATACTCCGGTCGGTTCCTACGAGCAGTACTTC. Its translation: CASTYTPVGSYEQYF.

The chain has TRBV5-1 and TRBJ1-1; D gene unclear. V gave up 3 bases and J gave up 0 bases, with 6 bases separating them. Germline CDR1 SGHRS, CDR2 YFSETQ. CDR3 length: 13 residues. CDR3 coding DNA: TGCGCCAGCAGCTCGGACCTGAACACTGAAGCTTTCTTT. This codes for CASSSDLNTEAFF.

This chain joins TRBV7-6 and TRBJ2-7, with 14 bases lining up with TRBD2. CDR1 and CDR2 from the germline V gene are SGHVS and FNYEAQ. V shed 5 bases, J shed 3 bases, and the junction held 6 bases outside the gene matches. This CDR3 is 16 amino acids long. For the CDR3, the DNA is TGTGCCAGCAGCGCGAGACTAGCGGGAGGGGACTACGAGCAGTACTTC. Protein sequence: CASSARLAGGDYEQYF.

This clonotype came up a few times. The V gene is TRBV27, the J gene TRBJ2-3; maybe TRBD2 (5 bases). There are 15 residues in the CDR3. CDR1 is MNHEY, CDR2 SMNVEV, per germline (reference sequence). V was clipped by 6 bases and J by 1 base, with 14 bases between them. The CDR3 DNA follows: TGTGCCAGCAGGGTTCGGGGTAGCGGCACAGATACGCAGTATTTT. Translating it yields CASRVRGSGTDTQYF.

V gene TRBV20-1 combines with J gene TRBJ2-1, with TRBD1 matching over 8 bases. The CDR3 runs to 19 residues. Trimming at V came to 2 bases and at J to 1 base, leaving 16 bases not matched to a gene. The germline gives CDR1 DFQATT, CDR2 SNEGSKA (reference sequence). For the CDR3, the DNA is TGCAGTGCTAGACCCCCCCCAGGGGGCAGCTTTGGGTCCTACAATGAGCAGTTCTTC. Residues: CSARPPPGGSFGSYNEQFF.

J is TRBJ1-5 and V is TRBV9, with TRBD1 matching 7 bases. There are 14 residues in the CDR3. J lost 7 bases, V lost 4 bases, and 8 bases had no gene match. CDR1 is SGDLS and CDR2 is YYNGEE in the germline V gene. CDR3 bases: TGTGCCAGCAGCCGAACAGGGGTTGAGCAGCCCCAGCATTTT. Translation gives CASSRTGVEQPQHF.

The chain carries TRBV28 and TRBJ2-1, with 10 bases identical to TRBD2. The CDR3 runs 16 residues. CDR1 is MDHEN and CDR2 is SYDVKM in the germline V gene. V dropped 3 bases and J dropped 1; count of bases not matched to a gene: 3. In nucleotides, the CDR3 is TGTGCCAGCAGTTTCCGTAGCGGGAGGTCCTACAATGAGCAGTTCTTC. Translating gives CASSFRSGRSYNEQFF.

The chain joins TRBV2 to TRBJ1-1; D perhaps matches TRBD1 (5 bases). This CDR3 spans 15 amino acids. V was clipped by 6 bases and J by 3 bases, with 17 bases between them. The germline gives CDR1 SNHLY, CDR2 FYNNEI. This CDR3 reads CASRRDSGGYTEAFF. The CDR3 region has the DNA TGTGCCAGCAGAAGGGACTCAGGAGGGTACACTGAAGCTTTCTTT.

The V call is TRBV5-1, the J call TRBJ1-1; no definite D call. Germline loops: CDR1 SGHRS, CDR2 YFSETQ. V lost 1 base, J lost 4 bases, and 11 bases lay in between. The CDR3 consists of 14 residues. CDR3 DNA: TGCGCCAGCAGCTTGATGGCGTCTGGCACTGAAGCTTTCTTT. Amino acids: CASSLMASGTEAFF.

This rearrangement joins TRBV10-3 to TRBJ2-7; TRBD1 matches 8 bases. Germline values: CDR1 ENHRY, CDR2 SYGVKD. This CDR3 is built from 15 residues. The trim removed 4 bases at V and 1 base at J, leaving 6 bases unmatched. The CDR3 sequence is CAISVGTGRSYEQYF. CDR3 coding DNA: TGTGCCATCAGTGTTGGGACAGGAAGGTCCTACGAGCAGTACTTC.

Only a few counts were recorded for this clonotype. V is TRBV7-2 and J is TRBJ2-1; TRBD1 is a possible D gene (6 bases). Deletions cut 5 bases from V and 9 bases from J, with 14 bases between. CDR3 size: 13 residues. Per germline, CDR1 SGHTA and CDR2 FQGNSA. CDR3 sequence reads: CASSPEWGREQFF. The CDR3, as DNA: TGTGCCAGCAGCCCGGAGTGGGGGCGTGAGCAGTTCTTC. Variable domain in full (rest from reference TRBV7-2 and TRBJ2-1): GAGVSQSPSNKVTEKGKDVELRCDPISGHTALYWYRQSLGQGLEFLIYFQGNSAPDKSGLPSDRFSAERTGGSVSTLTIQRTQQEDSAVYLCASSPEWGREQFFGPGTRLTVL.

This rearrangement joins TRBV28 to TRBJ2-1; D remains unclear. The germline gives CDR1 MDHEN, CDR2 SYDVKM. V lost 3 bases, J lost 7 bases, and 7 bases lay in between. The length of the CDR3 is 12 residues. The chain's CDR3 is CASSFSTNEQFF. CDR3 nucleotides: TGTGCCAGCAGTTTCTCCACTAATGAGCAGTTCTTC.

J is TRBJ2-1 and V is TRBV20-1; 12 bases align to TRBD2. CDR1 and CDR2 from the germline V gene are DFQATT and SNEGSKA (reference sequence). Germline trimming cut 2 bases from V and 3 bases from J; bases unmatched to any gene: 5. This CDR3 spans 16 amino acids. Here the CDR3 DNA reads TGCAGTGCTAGAACTAGCGGGAGGATCGACTACAATGAGCAGTTCTTC. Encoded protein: CSARTSGRIDYNEQFF.

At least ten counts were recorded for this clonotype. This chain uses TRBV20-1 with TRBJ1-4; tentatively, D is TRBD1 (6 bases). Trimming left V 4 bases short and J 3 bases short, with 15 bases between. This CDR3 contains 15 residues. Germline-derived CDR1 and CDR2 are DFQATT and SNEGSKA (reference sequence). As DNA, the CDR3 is TGCAGTGCTACGCGGGGGGCGAAGGCTAATGAAAAACTGTTTTTT. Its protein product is CSATRGAKANEKLFF.

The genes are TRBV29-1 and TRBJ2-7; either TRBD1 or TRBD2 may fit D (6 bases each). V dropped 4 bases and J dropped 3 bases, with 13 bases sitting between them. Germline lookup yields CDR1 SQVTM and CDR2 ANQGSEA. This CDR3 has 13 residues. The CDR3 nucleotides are TGCAGCGTTGGGGGGCAGGGAGGCTACGAGCAGTACTTC. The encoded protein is CSVGGQGGYEQYF.

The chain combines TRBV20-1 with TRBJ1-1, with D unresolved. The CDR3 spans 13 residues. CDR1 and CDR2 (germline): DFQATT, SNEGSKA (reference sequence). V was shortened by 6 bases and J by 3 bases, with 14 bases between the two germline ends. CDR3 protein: CSAVHDIYTEAFF. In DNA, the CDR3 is TGCAGTGCAGTTCATGACATTTACACTGAAGCTTTCTTT.

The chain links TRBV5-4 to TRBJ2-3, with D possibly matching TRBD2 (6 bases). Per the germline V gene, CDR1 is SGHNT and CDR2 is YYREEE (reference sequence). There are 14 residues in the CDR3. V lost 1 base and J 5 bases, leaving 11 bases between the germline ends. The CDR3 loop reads CASSLKTRRDTQYF. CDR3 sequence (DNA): TGTGCCAGCAGCTTGAAGACTAGGAGAGATACGCAGTATTTT. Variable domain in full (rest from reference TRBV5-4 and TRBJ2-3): ETGVTQSPTHLIKTRGQQVTLRCSSQSGHNTVSWYQQALGQGPQFIFQYYREEENGRGNFPPRFSGLQFPNYSSELNVNALELDDSALYLCASSLKTRRDTQYFGPGTRLTVL.